The source of this T cell receptor (beta chain) is a study of CD8+CD57+ T cells in acquired aplastic anemia. General observations from the study: Almost 30 shared CD8+ CDR3s appeared highly expressed within patients' immunodominant clones.

Sequencing was done on patients that had shown CD8+CD57+ cell expansion by flow cytometry. The cohort consisted entirely of patients having severe acquired aplastic anemia. CDR3 length equals 16 residues. The J segment lost 2 bases and the V segment lost 0 bases, leaving 2 bases of the junction unmatched. Germline lookup yields CDR1 MRHNA and CDR2 SNTAGT. This clonotype was seen repeatedly, ten times or more. Antigen specificity is unknown. Profiling of TCR beta VDJ combinations and CDR3 sequences used genomic DNA as template. From the reads, TCRdb called clonotypes with MiXCR, one entry per CDR3 protein. In the table there are about 40,000 distinct CDR3 sequences, roughly three fifths of which are singletons.

The J gene is TRBJ2-3, the V gene TRBV6-4, with 10 bases identical to TRBD2. The specimen sequenced was sorted CD4+, CD8+, or CD8+CD57+ T cells (not recorded which) from PBMCs. This sequence was found in a human donor with aplastic anemia. CDR3 sequence reads: CASSDSSGGATDTQYF. CDR3 sequence (DNA): TGTGCCAGCAGTGACTCCAGCGGGGGGGCCACAGATACGCAGTATTTT.